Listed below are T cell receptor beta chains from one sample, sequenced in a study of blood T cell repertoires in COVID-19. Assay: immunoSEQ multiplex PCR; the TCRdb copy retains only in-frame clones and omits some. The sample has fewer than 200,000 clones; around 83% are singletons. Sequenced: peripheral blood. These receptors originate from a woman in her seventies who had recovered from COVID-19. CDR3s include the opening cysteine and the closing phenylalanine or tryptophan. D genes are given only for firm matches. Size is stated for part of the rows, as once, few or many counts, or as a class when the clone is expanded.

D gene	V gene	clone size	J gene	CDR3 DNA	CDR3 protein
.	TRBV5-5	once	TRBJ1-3	TGTGCCAGCAGCTTGTCCGTTCTACCCCCTGGAAACACCATATATTTT	CASSLSVLPPGNTIYF
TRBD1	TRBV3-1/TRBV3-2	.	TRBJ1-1	TGTGCCAGCAGCCCGACAGGGGGCTTGACTGAAGCTTTCTTT	CASSPTGGLTEAFF
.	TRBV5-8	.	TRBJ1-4	TGTGCCAGCAGCTTGGACGGGGAAAAACTGTTTTTT	CASSLDGEKLFF
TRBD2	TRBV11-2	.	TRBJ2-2	TGTGCCAGCGGCACTAGCGGGAGAGAGACCGGGGAGCTGTTTTTT	CASGTSGRETGELFF
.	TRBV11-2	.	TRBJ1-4	TGTGCCAGCAGCTTTAGACAGAGAACTAATGAAAAACTGTTTTTT	CASSFRQRTNEKLFF
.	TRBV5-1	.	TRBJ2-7	TGCGCCAGCGGTCCTGGGACAACCTACGAGCAGTACTTC	CASGPGTTYEQYF
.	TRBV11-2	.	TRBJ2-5	TGTGCCAGCAGCTTAGGGCTCTCCCAGTACTTC	CASSLGLSQYF
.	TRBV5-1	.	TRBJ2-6	TGCGCCAGCAGCTTGGCCACAGGGATGTCTGGGGCCAACGTCCTGACTTTC	CASSLATGMSGANVLTF
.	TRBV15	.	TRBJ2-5	TGTGCCACCGCCCGGGGGGCAGTGGGGGTCCAAGAGACCCAGTACTTC	CATARGAVGVQETQYF
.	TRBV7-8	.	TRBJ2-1	TGTGCCAGCAGCTTTCGAATTGGCCATGAGCAGTTCTTC	CASSFRIGHEQFF
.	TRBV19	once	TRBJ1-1	TGTGCCAGTACTAGAGGGTTGAACACTGAAGCTTTCTTT	CASTRGLNTEAFF
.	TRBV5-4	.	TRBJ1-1	TGTGCCAGCAGGGGGGCGGCCGGGTTGAACACTGAAGCTTTCTTT	CASRGAAGLNTEAFF
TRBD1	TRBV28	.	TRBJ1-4	TGTGCCAGCAGCTCCCCGGGACAGGGGGCGAGTGAAAAACTGTTTTTT	CASSSPGQGASEKLFF
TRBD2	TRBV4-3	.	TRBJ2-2	TGCGCCAGCAGCCAAGTAGTGGGGGGGGCACTAGCGGGAGGTGTCGGGGAGCTGTTTTTT	CASSQVVGGALAGGVGELFF
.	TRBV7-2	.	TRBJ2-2	TGTGCCAGCAGCCCCCGGACAGTGAACACCGGGGAGCTGTTTTTT	CASSPRTVNTGELFF
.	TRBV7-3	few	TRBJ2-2	TGTGCCAGCAGCTTAGGACTCCCTGGGGAGCTGTTTTTT	CASSLGLPGELFF
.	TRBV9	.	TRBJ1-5	TGTGCCAGCAGCGGGCCCCCCGGGGGGCCCCAGCATTTT	CASSGPPGGPQHF
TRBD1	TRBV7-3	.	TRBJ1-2	TGTGCCAGCAGCTTGGCAGGGGGTAATGGCTACACCTTC	CASSLAGGNGYTF
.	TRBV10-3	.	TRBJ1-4	TGTGCCATCGGAGGGGCTGCAACTAATGAAAAACTGTTTTTT	CAIGGAATNEKLFF
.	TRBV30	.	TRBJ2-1	TGTGCCTGGAGTGTCTTGTTCAGGGCGAGCTCCTACAATGAGCAGTTCTTC	CAWSVLFRASSYNEQFF
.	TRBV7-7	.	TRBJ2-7	TGTGCTAGCAGCTTAGCGGAGGGCTACTCCTACGAGCAGTACTTC	CASSLAEGYSYEQYF
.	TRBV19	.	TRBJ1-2	TGTGCCAGTAGTCCCCGGGGAGGGCTAAATAACTATGGCTACACCTTC	CASSPRGGLNNYGYTF
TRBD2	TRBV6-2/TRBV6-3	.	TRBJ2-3	TGTGCCAGCAGTTATACCCTAGCGGGACGCCGCACAGATACGCAGTATTTT	CASSYTLAGRRTDTQYF
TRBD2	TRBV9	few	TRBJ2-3	TGTGCCAGCAGCGCGACGAATAGCGGGGGCACAGATACGCAGTATTTT	CASSATNSGGTDTQYF